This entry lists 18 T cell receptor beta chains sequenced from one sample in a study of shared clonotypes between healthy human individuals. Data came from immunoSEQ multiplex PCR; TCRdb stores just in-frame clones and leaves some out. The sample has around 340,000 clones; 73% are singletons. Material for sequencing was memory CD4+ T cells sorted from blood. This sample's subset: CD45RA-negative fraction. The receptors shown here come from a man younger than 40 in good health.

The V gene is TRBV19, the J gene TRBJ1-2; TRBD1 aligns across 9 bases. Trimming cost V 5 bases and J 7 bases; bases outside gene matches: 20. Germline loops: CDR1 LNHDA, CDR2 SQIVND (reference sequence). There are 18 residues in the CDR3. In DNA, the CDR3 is TGTGCCAGTAGTGCCCGGGGAGGGTCCGGGACAGGGAAATCTGGCTACACCTTC. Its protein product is CASSARGGSGTGKSGYTF. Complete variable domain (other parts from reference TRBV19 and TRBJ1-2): DGGITQSPKYLFRKEGQNVTLSCEQNLNHDAMYWYRQDPGQGLRLIYYSQIVNDFQKGDIAEGYSVSREKKESFPLTVTSAQKNPTAFYLCASSARGGSGTGKSGYTFGSGTRLTVV.

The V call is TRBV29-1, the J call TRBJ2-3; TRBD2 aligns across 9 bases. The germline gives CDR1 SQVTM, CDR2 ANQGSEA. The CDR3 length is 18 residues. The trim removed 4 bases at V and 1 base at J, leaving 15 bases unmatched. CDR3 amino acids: CSVVVSGSAIRGTDTQYF. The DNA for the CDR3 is TGCAGCGTTGTGGTTAGCGGGAGTGCGATTCGAGGCACAGATACGCAGTATTTT.

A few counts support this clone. In DNA form, the CDR3 reads TGTGCCAGCAGCTTTACCTTAGGGAACAGCCAACTCCAAGAGACCCAGTACTTC. This codes for CASSFTLGNSQLQETQYF. The chain uses TRBV5-4 and TRBJ2-5, with D unresolved. Trimming shortened V by 2 bases and J by 1 base, and 21 bases separated the two germline ends. The germline V gene has CDR1 SGHNT and CDR2 YYREEE (reference sequence). The CDR3 spans 18 residues.

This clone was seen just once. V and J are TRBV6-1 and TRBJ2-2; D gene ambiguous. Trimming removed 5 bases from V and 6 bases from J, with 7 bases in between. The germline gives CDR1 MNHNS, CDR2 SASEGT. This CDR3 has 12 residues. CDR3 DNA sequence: TGTGCCAGCAGTCGAGGCGCCGGGGAGCTGTTTTTT. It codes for CASSRGAGELFF.

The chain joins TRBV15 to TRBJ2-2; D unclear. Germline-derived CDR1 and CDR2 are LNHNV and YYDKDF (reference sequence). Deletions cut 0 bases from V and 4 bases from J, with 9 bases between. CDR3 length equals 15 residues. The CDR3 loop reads CATSRDRPTTGELFF. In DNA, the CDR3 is TGTGCCACCAGCAGAGATCGACCGACCACCGGGGAGCTGTTTTTT.

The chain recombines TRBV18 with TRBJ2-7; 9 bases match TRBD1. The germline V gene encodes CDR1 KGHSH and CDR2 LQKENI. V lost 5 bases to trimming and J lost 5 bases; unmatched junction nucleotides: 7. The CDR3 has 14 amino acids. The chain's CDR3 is CASSAGTGYDEQYF. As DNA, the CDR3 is TGTGCCAGCTCAGCCGGGACAGGGTATGACGAGCAGTACTTC.

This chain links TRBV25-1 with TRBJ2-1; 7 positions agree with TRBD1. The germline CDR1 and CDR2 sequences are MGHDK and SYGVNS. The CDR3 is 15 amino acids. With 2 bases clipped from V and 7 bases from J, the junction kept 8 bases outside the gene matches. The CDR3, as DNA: TGTGCCAGCAGTGAAGACAGGGATCGAGTGAATGAGCAGTTCTTC. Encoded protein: CASSEDRDRVNEQFF.

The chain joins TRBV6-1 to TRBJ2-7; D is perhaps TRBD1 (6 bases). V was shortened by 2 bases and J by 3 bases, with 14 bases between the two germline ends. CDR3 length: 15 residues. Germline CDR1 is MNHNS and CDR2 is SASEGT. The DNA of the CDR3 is TGTGCCAGCAGTGAAAAGGGGGTGGGAGACTACGAGCAGTACTTC. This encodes CASSEKGVGDYEQYF.

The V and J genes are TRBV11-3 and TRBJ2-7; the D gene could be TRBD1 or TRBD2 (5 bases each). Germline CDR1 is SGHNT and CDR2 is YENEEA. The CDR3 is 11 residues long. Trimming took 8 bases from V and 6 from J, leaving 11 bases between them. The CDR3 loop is CASERDGEQYF. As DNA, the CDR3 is TGTGCCAGCGAAAGGGACGGCGAGCAGTACTTC.

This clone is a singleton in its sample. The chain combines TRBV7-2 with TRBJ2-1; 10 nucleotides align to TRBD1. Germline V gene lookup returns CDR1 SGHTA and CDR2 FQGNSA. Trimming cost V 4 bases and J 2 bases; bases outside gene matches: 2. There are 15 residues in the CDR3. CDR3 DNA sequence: TGTGCCAGCAGCTCGGACAGGGGGACCTACAATGAGCAGTTCTTC. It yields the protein CASSSDRGTYNEQFF.

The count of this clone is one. CDR3 nucleotide sequence: TGCGCCAGCAGCCCCTCGGCGGTAGGGGACTACAATGAGCAGTTCTTC. Translation gives CASSPSAVGDYNEQFF. The genes are TRBV5-1 and TRBJ2-1; tentative D call: TRBD1 (5 bases). Germline V gives CDR1 SGHRS, CDR2 YFSETQ. CDR3 length equals 16 residues. V lost 4 bases, J lost 3 bases, and 17 bases lay in between.

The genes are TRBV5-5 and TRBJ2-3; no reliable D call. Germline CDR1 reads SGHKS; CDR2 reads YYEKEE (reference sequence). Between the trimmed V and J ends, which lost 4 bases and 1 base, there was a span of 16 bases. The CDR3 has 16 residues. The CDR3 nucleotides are TGTGCCAGCAGCCTCGTCGGCGGCCGGGGCACAGATACGCAGTATTTT. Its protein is CASSLVGGRGTDTQYF.

The CDR3 reads CASSLASGNNEQFF. The CDR3 DNA sequence: TGTGCCAGCAGCTTGGCTAGCGGGAACAATGAGCAGTTCTTC. V and J are TRBV11-2 and TRBJ2-1; 9 nucleotides align to TRBD2. The germline CDR1 and CDR2 sequences are SGHAT and FQNNGV. This CDR3 has 14 residues. The V and J ends lost 3 bases and 5 bases, in that order; junction bases with no gene match: 2.

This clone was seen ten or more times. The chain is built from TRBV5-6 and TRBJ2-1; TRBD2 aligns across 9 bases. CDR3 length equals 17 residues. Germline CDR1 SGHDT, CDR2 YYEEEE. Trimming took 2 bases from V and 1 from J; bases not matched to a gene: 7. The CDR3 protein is CASSFGTSLLSYNEQFF. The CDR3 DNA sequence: TGTGCCAGCAGCTTCGGGACTAGCCTCCTTTCCTACAATGAGCAGTTCTTC.

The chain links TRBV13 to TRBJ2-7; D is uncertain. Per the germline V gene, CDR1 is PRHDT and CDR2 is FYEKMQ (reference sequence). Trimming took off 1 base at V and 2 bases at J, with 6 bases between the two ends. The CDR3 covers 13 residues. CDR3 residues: CASSLDSTYEQYF. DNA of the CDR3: TGTGCCAGCAGCTTAGACAGCACCTACGAGCAGTACTTC.

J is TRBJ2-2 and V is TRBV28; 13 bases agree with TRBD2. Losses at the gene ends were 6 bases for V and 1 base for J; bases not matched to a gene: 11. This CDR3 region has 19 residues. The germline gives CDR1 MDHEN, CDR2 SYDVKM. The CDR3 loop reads CASSMGGLAGYWNTGELFF. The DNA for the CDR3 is TGTGCCAGCAGCATGGGGGGACTAGCGGGATATTGGAACACCGGGGAGCTGTTTTTT. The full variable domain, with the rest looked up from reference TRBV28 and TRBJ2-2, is DVKVTQSSRYLVKRTGEKVFLECVQDMDHENMFWYRQDPGLGLRLIYFSYDVKMKEKGDIPEGYSVSREKKERFSLILESASTNQTSMYLCASSMGGLAGYWNTGELFFGEGSRLTVL.

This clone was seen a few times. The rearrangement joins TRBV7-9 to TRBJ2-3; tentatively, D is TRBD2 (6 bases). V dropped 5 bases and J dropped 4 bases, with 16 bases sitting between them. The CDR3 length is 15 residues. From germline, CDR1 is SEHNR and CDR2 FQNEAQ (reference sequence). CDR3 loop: CASSPKTRVADTQYF. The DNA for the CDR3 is TGTGCCAGCAGCCCGAAGACTAGAGTGGCAGATACGCAGTATTTT.

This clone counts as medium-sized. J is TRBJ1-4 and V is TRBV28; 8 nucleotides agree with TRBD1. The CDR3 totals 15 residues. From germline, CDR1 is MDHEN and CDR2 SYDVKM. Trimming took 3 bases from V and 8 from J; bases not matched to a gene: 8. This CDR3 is CASSLPQGAGEKLFF. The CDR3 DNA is TGTGCCAGCAGTTTGCCCCAGGGGGCTGGAGAAAAACTGTTTTTT.